Listed below are T cell receptor beta chains from one sample, sequenced in a study of high-grade serous ovarian cancer treatment subgroups. Method: immunoSEQ multiplex PCR; TCRdb's copy keeps in-frame clones and lacks some. Of nearly 15,000 clones in the sample, about 86% were seen once. Sequencing was done on a sample of tumor tissue. The receptors derive from a human donor with high-grade serous ovarian cancer. Both conserved end residues are part of each CDR3. The order of the fields is V gene, CDR3 protein.

V gene: TRBV6-1
CDR3 protein: CASRAGFENSPLHF

V gene: TRBV2
CDR3 protein: CASKLTSGTSTDTQYF

V gene: TRBV10-3
CDR3 protein: CAISEGTFSVTGELFF

V gene: TRBV11-2
CDR3 protein: CASSLDGHGYTF

V gene: TRBV7-7
CDR3 protein: CASSLEHRETQYF

V gene: TRBV7-8
CDR3 protein: CASSPGDRVGEQYF

V gene: TRBV20-1
CDR3 protein: CSYSDTYEQYF

V gene: TRBV11-3
CDR3 protein: CASSSSLDSPLHF

V gene: TRBV19
CDR3 protein: CASSIIHQYQPQHF

V gene: TRBV28
CDR3 protein: CASRRQGTTYEQYF

V gene: TRBV7-6
CDR3 protein: CASSPQKHNEQFF

V gene: TRBV6-1
CDR3 protein: CASSSQRTGSYEQYF

V gene: TRBV6-6
CDR3 protein: CASSWPQGDGETQYF

V gene: TRBV12-5
CDR3 protein: CASAPRVSTDTQYF

V gene: TRBV12-5
CDR3 protein: CASGLVTENQPQHF

V gene: TRBV5-6
CDR3 protein: CASGDRNDGYTF

V gene: TRBV10-3
CDR3 protein: CAISEEALSSYNSPLHF

V gene: TRBV19
CDR3 protein: CASSPGMGNQPQHF

V gene: TRBV5-1
CDR3 protein: CASSLSGTSGEKLFF

V gene: TRBV6-1
CDR3 protein: CASTWGQRSGPQHF

V gene: TRBV7-2
CDR3 protein: CASSLDLLYSPLHF

V gene: TRBV10-2
CDR3 protein: CASKDSNYGYTF

V gene: TRBV4-1
CDR3 protein: CASSQGFSGGGLFF

V gene: TRBV29-1
CDR3 protein: CSVEGGQGADTQYF

V gene: TRBV13
CDR3 protein: CASSLGGIYEQYF

V gene: TRBV6-5
CDR3 protein: CASRNGDQPQHF

V gene: TRBV11-2
CDR3 protein: CASSLEIGGSSEAFF

V gene: TRBV4-3
CDR3 protein: CASSQEWGTFGGVTDTQYF

V gene: TRBV2
CDR3 protein: CASIPSPGLAGAADTQYF

V gene: TRBV11-2
CDR3 protein: CASSSGGGREQYF

V gene: TRBV6-5
CDR3 protein: CASSYYYRGPGYGYTF

V gene: TRBV7-3
CDR3 protein: CASSLTGTEAFF

V gene: TRBV7-2
CDR3 protein: CASSLQGVASGANVLTF

V gene: TRBV5-5
CDR3 protein: CASSLWGEDTEAFF

V gene: TRBV7-9
CDR3 protein: CASSAQGGGSEAFF

V gene: TRBV2
CDR3 protein: CASSGDTDTQYF

V gene: TRBV27
CDR3 protein: CASSPLTSWTKNIQYF

V gene: TRBV2
CDR3 protein: CASSAGENTEAFF

V gene: TRBV4-3
CDR3 protein: CASSQDRGTGGQPQHF

V gene: TRBV20-1
CDR3 protein: CSAVQGYGYTF

V gene: TRBV28
CDR3 protein: CASSPGAGTSYEQYF

V gene: TRBV5-1
CDR3 protein: CASSLAPPNTGELFF

V gene: TRBV21-1
CDR3 protein: CASSKGTPRTDSYEQYF

V gene: TRBV10-3
CDR3 protein: CAISATSGNNEQFF

V gene: TRBV15
CDR3 protein: CATSREGVDEQFF

V gene: TRBV11-1
CDR3 protein: CASSSGLAGPGELFF

V gene: TRBV9
CDR3 protein: CASSTSAGGGQPQHF

V gene: TRBV30
CDR3 protein: CAWRPGAGTGELFF

V gene: TRBV29-1
CDR3 protein: CSVEDREEYF

V gene: TRBV19
CDR3 protein: CASSIPGYSNTEAFF

V gene: TRBV7-9
CDR3 protein: CASSLAYGTGGFYEQYF

V gene: TRBV10-1
CDR3 protein: CASSDGTAYNSPLHF

V gene: TRBV4-3
CDR3 protein: CASSQDMADRGSPLHF

V gene: TRBV12-5
CDR3 protein: CASGASGGGNEQFF

V gene: TRBV6-5
CDR3 protein: CASRPGQGQPQHF